This TCR beta chain was retrieved from a study of blood T cell repertoires in COVID-19 (dated by TCRdb to the early 2020s). General notes on the study: Samples covering the acute and convalescent phases of COVID-19 were provided by collaborators in the United States, Italy and Spain. The material from the prospective study consisted of cDNA or gDNA derived from T cells, B-cell-depleted T cells, or PBMCs. Deeply sampled blood TCRbeta repertoires from subjects exposed to, actively infected with, or recovered from COVID-19 were included in the dataset. The repertoires were released in a freely available public database intended as a resource for research on the immune response to SARS-CoV-2. Samples came from the ongoing ImmuneRACE study (first 160 participants) plus 1,254 subjects from 6 global collaborators. The sample metadata nearly always contained a de-identified subject ID, COVID-19 status, age in years and sex. Where HLA class I and class II types were available, the types were taken from metadata supplied by the sample provider, not from assay-based typing.

With regard to this clone: Its antigen is currently not known. Qualities for individual bases were not recorded, and no much larger clone is one base off.

CDR3 length: 17 amino acids, cysteine to phenylalanine. Only the CDR3 region is kept as DNA, spanning 51 bases read in frame from base 1. CDR1 and CDR2, looked up from the germline V gene, are MNHNS and SASEGT. The trim is 2 bases for V and 3 bases for J, with a gap of 19 bases between the germline ends. Results the study describes overall, beyond this receptor: The quantity of clinical and demographic metadata differed by source and by participant and was supplied without curation.

TCRbeta CDR3 regions were amplified from genomic DNA by means of the immunoSEQ Assay, a bias-controlled multiplex PCR. As for how the authors treated the data: Within the assay, amplification of reference gene primers was used to estimate how many nucleated cells each sample contained. To quantify the absolute abundance of each unique TCRbeta CDR3 rearrangement, sequence reads were collapsed and filtered. For each sample, productive Simpson clonality was calculated as the square root of Simpson's diversity index across productive rearrangements. The clones in this table, taken by TCRdb from immuneACCESS, are in-frame only. Not every clone is retained; where verified, under half of the shortfall comes from an unresolved V gene, and the cause of the rest is unknown. V, J and clone size were drawn from that table, and D and trimming were deduced from the DNA. The sample yields 250,000 to 350,000 clones; around 83% were counted once. About 1.2% of the sample is held by the ten biggest clonotypes.

Each collaborating institution followed its own protocols to collect whole blood in K2EDTA tubes. For TCRbeta analysis, collaborators shipped samples in one of three forms: frozen whole blood, isolated PBMCs, or DNA extracted from either of those sample types. Specimen: peripheral blood. This clonotype was sampled from a woman in her forties or fifties with acute or convalescent COVID-19. Rearrangement joined TRBV6-1 to TRBJ2-5; the D gene is possibly TRBD1, with 5 bases matching. The nucleotide sequence reads TGTGCCAGCAGTGAACGGGCGATGGGGCAGGGTAAAGAGACCCAGTACTTC. This yields the protein CASSERAMGQGKETQYF.